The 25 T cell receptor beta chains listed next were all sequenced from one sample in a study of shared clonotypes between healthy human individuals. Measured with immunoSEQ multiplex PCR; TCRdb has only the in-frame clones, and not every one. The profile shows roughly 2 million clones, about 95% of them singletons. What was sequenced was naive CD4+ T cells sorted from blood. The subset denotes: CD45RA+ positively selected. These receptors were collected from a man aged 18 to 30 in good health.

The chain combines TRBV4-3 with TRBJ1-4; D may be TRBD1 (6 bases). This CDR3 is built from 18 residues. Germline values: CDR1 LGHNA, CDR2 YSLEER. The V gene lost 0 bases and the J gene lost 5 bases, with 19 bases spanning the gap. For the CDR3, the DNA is TGCGCCAGCAGCCAAGAAACGGACGGGGGGACAAAGAATGAAAAACTGTTTTTT. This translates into CASSQETDGGTKNEKLFF.

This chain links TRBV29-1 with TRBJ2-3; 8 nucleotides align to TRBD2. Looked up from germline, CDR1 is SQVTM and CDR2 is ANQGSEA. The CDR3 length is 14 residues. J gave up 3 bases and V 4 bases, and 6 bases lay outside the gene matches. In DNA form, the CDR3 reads TGCAGCGTTGTGGTAGCGGGAACGACAGATACGCAGTATTTT. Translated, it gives CSVVVAGTTDTQYF.

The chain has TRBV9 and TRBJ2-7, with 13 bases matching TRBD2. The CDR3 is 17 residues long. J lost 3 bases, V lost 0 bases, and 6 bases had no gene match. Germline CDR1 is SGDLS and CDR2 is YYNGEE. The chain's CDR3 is CASSVVSGTSGIYEQYF. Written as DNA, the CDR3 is TGTGCCAGCAGCGTAGTGAGCGGGACTAGCGGGATCTACGAGCAGTACTTC. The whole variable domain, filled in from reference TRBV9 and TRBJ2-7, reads DSGVTQTPKHLITATGQRVTLRCSPRSGDLSVYWYQQSLDQGLQFLIQYYNGEERAKGNILERFSAQQFPDLHSELNLSSLELGDSALYFCASSVVSGTSGIYEQYFGPGTRLTVT.

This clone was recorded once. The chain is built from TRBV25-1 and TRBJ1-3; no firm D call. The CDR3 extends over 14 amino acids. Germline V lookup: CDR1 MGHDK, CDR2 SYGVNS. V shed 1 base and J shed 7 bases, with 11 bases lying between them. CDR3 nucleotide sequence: TGTGCCAGCAGTGAATTAGAACCGGGGAACACCATATATTTT. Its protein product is CASSELEPGNTIYF.

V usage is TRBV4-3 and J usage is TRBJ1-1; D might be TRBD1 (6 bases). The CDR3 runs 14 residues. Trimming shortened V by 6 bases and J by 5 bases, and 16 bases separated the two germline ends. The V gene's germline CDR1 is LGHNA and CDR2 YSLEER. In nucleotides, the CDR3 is TGCGCCAGCAGTAGAAAACAGGGAGGGACTGAAGCTTTCTTT. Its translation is CASSRKQGGTEAFF.

CDR3 protein: CASSLDPQLSGNTIYF. Written as DNA, the CDR3 is TGTGCCAGCAGCTTAGATCCCCAGTTATCTGGAAACACCATATATTTT. The chain has TRBV11-2 and TRBJ1-3; D gene unclear. Trimming left V 0 bases short and J 1 base short, with 10 bases between. CDR1 and CDR2 (germline): SGHAT, FQNNGV. This CDR3 has 16 amino acids.

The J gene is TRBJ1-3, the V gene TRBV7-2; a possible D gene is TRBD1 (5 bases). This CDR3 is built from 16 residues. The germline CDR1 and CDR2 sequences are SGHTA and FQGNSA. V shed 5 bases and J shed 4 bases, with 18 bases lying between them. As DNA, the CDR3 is TGTGCCAGCAGCCCCTTTCAGGGTTTGAAGGGAAACACCATATATTTT. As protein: CASSPFQGLKGNTIYF.

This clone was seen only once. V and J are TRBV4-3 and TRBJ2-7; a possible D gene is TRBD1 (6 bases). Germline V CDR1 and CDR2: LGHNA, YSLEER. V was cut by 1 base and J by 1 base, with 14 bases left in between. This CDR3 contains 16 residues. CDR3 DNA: TGCGCCAGCAGCCAAGCGGCGCGGCAGGGGTCCTACGAGCAGTACTTC. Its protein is CASSQAARQGSYEQYF.

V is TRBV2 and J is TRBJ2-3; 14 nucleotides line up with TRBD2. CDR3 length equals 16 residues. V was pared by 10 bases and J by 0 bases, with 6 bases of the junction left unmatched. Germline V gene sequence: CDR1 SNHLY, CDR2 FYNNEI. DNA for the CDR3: TGTGCCAACAAACGGACTAGCGGGGGGAGCACAGATACGCAGTATTTT. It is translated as CANKRTSGGSTDTQYF. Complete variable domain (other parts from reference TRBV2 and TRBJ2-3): EPEVTQTPSHQVTQMGQEVILRCVPISNHLYFYWYRQILGQKVEFLVSFYNNEISEKSEIFDDQFSVERPDGSNFTLKIRSTKLEDSAMYFCANKRTSGGSTDTQYFGPGTRLTVL.

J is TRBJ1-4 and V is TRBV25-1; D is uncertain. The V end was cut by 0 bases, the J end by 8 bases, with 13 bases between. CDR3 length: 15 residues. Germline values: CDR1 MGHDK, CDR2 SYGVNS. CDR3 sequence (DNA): TGTGCCAGCAGTGAATATCACTCGCTGGGGGAAAAACTGTTTTTT. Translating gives CASSEYHSLGEKLFF.

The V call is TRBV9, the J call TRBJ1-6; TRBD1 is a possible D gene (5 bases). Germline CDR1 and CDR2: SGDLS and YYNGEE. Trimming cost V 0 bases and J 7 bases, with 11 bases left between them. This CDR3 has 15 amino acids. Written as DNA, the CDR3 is TGTGCCAGCAGCGTAGGAGGGGTAGGAAATTCACCCCTCCACTTT. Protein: CASSVGGVGNSPLHF.

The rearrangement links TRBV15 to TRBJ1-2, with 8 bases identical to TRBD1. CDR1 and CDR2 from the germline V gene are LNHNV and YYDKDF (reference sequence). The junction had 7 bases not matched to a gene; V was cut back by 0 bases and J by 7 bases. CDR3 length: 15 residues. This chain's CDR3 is CATSRDGQGLFGYTF. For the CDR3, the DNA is TGTGCCACCAGCAGAGATGGACAGGGTTTATTTGGCTACACCTTC. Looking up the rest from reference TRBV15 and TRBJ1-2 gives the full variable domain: DAMVIQNPRYQVTQFGKPVTLSCSQTLNHNVMYWYQQKSSQAPKLLFHYYDKDFNNEADTPDNFQSRRPNTSFCFLDIRSPGLGDTAMYLCATSRDGQGLFGYTFGSGTRLTVV.

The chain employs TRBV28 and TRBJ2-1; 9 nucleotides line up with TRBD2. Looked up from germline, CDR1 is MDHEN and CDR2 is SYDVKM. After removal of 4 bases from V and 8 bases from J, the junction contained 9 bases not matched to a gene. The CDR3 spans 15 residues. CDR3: CASSSSGEFPHEQFF. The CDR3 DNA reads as TGTGCCAGCAGTTCTAGCGGGGAATTCCCCCATGAGCAGTTCTTC.

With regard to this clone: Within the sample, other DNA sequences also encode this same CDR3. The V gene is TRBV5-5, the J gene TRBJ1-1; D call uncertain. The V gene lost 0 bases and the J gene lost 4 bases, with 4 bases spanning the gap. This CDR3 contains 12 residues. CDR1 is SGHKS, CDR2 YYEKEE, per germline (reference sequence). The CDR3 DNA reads TGTGCCAGCAGCTTGGGGGTCACTGAAGCTTTCTTT. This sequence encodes CASSLGVTEAFF.

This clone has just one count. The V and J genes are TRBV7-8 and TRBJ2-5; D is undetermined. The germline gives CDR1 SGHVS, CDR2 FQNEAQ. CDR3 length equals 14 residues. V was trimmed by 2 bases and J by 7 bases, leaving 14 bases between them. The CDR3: CASSLRVAEGTQYF. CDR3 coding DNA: TGTGCCAGCAGCTTAAGGGTGGCCGAAGGGACCCAGTACTTC.

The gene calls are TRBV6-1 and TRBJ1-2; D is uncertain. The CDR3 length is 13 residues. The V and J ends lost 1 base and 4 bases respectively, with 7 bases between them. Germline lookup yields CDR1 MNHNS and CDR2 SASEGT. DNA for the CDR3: TGTGCCAGCAGTGAAGGAGGATTCTATGGCTACACCTTC. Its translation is CASSEGGFYGYTF.

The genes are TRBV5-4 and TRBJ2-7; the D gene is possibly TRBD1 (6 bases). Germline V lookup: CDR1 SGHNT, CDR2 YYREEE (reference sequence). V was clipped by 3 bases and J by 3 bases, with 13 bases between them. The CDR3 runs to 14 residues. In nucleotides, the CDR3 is TGTGCCAGCAGCTCCCGACAGGAATACTACGAGCAGTACTTC. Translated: CASSSRQEYYEQYF.

The CDR3, as DNA: TGTGCCAGCAGCCCTGGGAGCGGGGTTAGCACAGATACGCAGTATTTT. The encoded protein is CASSPGSGVSTDTQYF. The J gene is TRBJ2-3, the V gene TRBV5-4, with 7 positions matching TRBD2. The junction had 8 bases not matched to a gene; V was cut back by 4 bases and J by 0 bases. CDR3 size: 16 residues. Germline CDR1 SGHNT, CDR2 YYREEE (reference sequence).

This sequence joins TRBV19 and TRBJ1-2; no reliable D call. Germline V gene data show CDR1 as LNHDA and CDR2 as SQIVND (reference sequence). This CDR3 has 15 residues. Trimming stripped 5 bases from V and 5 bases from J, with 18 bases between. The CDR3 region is CASSSPDGVLYGYTF. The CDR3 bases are TGTGCCAGTAGTTCCCCCGATGGGGTCCTGTATGGCTACACCTTC.

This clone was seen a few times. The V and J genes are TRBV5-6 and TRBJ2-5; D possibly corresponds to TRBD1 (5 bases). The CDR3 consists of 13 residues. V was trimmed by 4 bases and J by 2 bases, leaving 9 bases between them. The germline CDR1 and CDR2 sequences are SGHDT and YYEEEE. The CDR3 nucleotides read TGTGCCAGCAGCGTCCCAGGGCAAGAGACCCAGTACTTC. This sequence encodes CASSVPGQETQYF.

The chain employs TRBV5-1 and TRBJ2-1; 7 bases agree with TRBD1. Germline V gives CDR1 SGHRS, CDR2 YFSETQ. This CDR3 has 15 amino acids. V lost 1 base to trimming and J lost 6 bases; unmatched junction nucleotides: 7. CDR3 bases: TGCGCCAGCAGCTTGTCAACGACAGGGTTCAATGAGCAGTTCTTC. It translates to CASSLSTTGFNEQFF.

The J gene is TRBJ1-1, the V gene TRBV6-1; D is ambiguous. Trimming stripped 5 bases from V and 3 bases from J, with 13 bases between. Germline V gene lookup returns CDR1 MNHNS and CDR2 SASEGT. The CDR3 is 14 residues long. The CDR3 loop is CASSRLPGDTEAFF. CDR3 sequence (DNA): TGTGCCAGCAGTCGACTCCCCGGGGACACTGAAGCTTTCTTT.

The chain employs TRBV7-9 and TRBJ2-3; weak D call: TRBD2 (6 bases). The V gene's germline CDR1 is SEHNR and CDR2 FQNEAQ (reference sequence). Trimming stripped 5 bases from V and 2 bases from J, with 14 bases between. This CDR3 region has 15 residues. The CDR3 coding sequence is TGTGCCAGCAGCACCGCGTGGCGGGACACAGATACGCAGTATTTT. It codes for CASSTAWRDTDTQYF.

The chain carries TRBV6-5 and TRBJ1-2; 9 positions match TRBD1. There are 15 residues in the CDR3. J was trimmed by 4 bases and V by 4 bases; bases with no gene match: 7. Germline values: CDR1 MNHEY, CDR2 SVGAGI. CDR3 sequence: CASSSPGQGLYGYTF. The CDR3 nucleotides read TGTGCCAGCAGTTCGCCGGGACAGGGACTCTATGGCTACACCTTC.

CDR3 coding DNA: TGTGCCAGCAGTGTACGCCGATTGAACCAAGAGACCCAGTACTTC. It translates to CASSVRRLNQETQYF. V is TRBV6-1 and J is TRBJ2-5; no clear D gene. From germline, CDR1 is MNHNS and CDR2 SASEGT. The V gene lost 4 bases and the J gene lost 0 bases, with 12 bases spanning the gap. The CDR3 spans 15 residues.